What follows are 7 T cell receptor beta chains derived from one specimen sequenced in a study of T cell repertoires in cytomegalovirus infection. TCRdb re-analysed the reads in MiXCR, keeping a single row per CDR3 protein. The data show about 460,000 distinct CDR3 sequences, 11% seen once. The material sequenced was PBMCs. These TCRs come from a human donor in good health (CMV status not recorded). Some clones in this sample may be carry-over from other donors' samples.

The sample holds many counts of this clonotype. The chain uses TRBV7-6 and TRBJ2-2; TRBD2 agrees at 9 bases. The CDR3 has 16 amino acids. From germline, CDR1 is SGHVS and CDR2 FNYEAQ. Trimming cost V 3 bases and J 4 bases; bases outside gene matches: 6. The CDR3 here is CASSLTSGEITGELFF. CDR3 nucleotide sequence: TGTGCCAGCAGCTTGACTAGCGGTGAAATCACCGGGGAGCTGTTTTTT. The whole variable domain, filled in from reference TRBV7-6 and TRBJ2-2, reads GAGVSQSPRYKVTKRGQDVALRCDPISGHVSLYWYRQALGQGPEFLTYFNYEAQQDKSGLPNDRFSAERPEGSISTLTIQRTEQRDSAMYRCASSLTSGEITGELFFGEGSRLTVL.

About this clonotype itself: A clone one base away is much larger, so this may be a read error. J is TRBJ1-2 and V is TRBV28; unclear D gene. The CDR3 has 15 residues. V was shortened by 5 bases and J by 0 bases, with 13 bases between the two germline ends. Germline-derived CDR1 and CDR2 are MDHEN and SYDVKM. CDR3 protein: CASSTWRGANYGYTF. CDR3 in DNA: TGTGCCAGCAGTACCTGGCGGGGAGCTAACTATGGCTACACCTTC.

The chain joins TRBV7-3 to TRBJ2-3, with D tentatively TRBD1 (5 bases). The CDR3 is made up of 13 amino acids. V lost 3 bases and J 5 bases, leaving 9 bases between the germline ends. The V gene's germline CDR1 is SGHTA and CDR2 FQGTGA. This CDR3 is CASSFTTEDTQYF. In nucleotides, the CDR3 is TGTGCCAGCAGCTTCACGACAGAAGATACGCAGTATTTT.

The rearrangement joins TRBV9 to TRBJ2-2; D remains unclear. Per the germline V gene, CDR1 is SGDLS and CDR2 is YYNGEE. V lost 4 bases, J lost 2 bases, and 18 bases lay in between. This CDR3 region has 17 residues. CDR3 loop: CASSHTPRAANTGELFF. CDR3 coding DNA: TGTGCCAGCAGCCATACCCCTCGGGCAGCCAACACCGGGGAGCTGTTTTTT. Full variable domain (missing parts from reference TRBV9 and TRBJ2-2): DSGVTQTPKHLITATGQRVTLRCSPRSGDLSVYWYQQSLDQGLQFLIQYYNGEERAKGNILERFSAQQFPDLHSELNLSSLELGDSALYFCASSHTPRAANTGELFFGEGSRLTVL.

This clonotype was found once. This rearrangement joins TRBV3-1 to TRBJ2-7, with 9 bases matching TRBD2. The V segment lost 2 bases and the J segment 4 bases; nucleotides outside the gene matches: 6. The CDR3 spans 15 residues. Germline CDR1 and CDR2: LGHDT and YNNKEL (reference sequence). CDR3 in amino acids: CASSQPGLAGYEQYF. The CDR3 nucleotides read TGTGCCAGCAGCCAACCGGGACTAGCAGGTTACGAGCAGTACTTC.

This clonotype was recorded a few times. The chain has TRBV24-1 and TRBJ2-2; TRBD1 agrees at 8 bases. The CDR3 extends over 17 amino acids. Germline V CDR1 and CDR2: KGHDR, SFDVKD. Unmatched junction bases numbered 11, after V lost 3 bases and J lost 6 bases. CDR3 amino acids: CATSDRDQRTGPGELFF. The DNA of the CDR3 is TGTGCCACCAGTGATCGGGACCAACGGACAGGGCCCGGGGAGCTGTTTTTT.

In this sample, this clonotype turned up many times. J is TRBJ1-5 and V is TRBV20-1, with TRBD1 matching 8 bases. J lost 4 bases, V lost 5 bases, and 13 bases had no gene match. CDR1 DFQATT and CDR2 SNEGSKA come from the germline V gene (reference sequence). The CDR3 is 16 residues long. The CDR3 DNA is TGCAGTGCTTTTACCCGACAGGGGCCGGGGAATCAGCCCCAGCATTTT. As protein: CSAFTRQGPGNQPQHF.